Below are 15 T cell receptor beta chains sequenced from a single sample in a study of T cell responses to AZD1222 COVID-19 vaccine. Repertoires were generated with immunoSEQ multiplex PCR, while TCRdb's copy carries only in-frame clones and drops some. This sample has about 110,000 clones, with approximately 88% found just once. This specimen was peripheral blood, taken on day 0 of MenACWY control vaccination. These TCRs come from an adult in good health.

The CDR3 loop reads CASITTGEVATQYF. The DNA of the CDR3 is TGTGCCAGCATTACTACAGGGGAGGTTGCTACGCAGTATTTT. The chain uses TRBV28 and TRBJ2-3, with a tentative D call TRBD1 (7 bases). CDR1 and CDR2 (germline): MDHEN, SYDVKM. Trimming removed 7 bases at V and 8 bases at J, with 19 bases between. This CDR3 spans 14 amino acids.

The chain combines TRBV30 with TRBJ2-7; D tentatively reads TRBD1 or TRBD2 (5 bases each). The ends were cut back, 5 bases at V and 6 bases at J, with 17 bases in the middle. The V gene's germline CDR1 is GTSNPN and CDR2 SVGIG (reference sequence). This CDR3 has 13 amino acids. CDR3 residues: CAWGGRPFSEQYF. In DNA, the CDR3 is TGTGCCTGGGGGGGTCGGCCTTTCAGCGAGCAGTACTTC.

This clone was picked up one time. This CDR3 is CASSAGLQGEQYF. CDR3 DNA sequence: TGTGCCAGCAGTGCCGGCCTCCAAGGCGAGCAGTACTTC. The gene calls are TRBV25-1 and TRBJ2-7; D is ambiguous. Germline V gives CDR1 MGHDK, CDR2 SYGVNS. Trimming took 4 bases from V and 6 from J, leaving 13 bases between them. There are 13 residues in the CDR3.

The V call is TRBV11-2, the J call TRBJ1-4, with no clear D. The CDR3 is 15 residues long. Trimming took 0 bases from V and 7 from J, leaving 12 bases between them. The germline gives CDR1 SGHAT, CDR2 FQNNGV. The CDR3 here is CASSLDRAAVEKLFF. DNA for the CDR3: TGTGCCAGCAGCTTAGATCGCGCAGCGGTTGAAAAACTGTTTTTT.

This clone was seen just once. The V gene is TRBV30, the J gene TRBJ1-2; TRBD1 is a possible D gene (5 bases). Germline CDR1 reads GTSNPN; CDR2 reads SVGIG (reference sequence). V lost 1 base and J 7 bases, leaving 13 bases between the germline ends. The length of the CDR3 is 13 residues. CDR3 nucleotide sequence: TGTGCCTGGAGTGGCACCCTGCAGGGTGGCTACACCTTC. Residues: CAWSGTLQGGYTF.

The V and J genes are TRBV7-8 and TRBJ1-5; D possibly corresponds to TRBD1 (6 bases). This CDR3 spans 15 amino acids. The germline gives CDR1 SGHVS, CDR2 FQNEAQ. V dropped 3 bases and J dropped 0 bases, with 9 bases sitting between them. Here the CDR3 reads CASSFQQGSNQPQHF. The CDR3 bases are TGTGCCAGCAGCTTTCAACAGGGTAGCAATCAGCCCCAGCATTTT. Looking up the rest from reference TRBV7-8 and TRBJ1-5 gives the full variable domain: GAGVSQSPRYKVAKRGQDVALRCDPISGHVSLFWYQQALGQGPEFLTYFQNEAQLDKSGLPSDRFFAERPEGSVSTLKIQRTQQEDSAVYLCASSFQQGSNQPQHFGDGTRLSIL.

The V and J genes are TRBV11-2 and TRBJ2-2; D gene unclear. From germline, CDR1 is SGHAT and CDR2 FQNNGV. Deletions cut 3 bases from V and 0 bases from J, with 11 bases between. This CDR3 contains 16 residues. The DNA for the CDR3 is TGTGCCAGCAGCTTCAGGCGATCCCCGAACACCGGGGAGCTGTTTTTT. As protein: CASSFRRSPNTGELFF.

The chain uses TRBV11-2 and TRBJ1-3; a possible D gene is TRBD1 (6 bases). The CDR3 runs 15 residues. Germline CDR1 is SGHAT and CDR2 is FQNNGV. Trimming took off 5 bases at V and 2 bases at J, with 13 bases between the two ends. CDR3 amino acids: CASSGGRTAGNTIYF. Written as DNA, the CDR3 is TGTGCCAGCAGCGGGGGGCGGACGGCTGGAAACACCATATATTTT.

The rearrangement uses TRBV24-1 and TRBJ2-1; D unresolved. The CDR3 is made up of 13 amino acids. V was cut by 1 base and J by 5 bases, with 5 bases left in between. CDR1 and CDR2 (germline): KGHDR, SFDVKD. The CDR3 DNA reads TGTGCCACCAGTGATTTCAAAAACAATGAGCAGTTCTTC. Translating it yields CATSDFKNNEQFF.

V is TRBV10-3 and J is TRBJ1-5, with 9 bases matching TRBD1. The J segment lost 9 bases and the V segment lost 6 bases, leaving 9 bases of the junction unmatched. This CDR3 contains 14 residues. Germline-derived CDR1 and CDR2 are ENHRY and SYGVKD. CDR3 residues: CAIREDRGHGPQHF. CDR3 coding DNA: TGTGCCATCAGAGAGGACAGGGGACATGGGCCCCAGCATTTT.

The V and J genes are TRBV5-5 and TRBJ2-7; 7 bases agree with TRBD1. J was trimmed by 5 bases and V by 4 bases; bases with no gene match: 6. Germline values: CDR1 SGHKS, CDR2 YYEKEE (reference sequence). The length of the CDR3 is 13 residues. CDR3 residues: CASSRHRGHEQYF. The CDR3 bases are TGTGCCAGCAGCCGGCACAGGGGACACGAGCAGTACTTC.

This chain connects TRBV7-2 to TRBJ1-6, with a possible D match to TRBD1 (6 bases). Germline CDR1 and CDR2: SGHTA and FQGNSA. The CDR3 loop spans 15 amino acids. The V end lost 2 bases, the J end lost 6 bases, and 11 bases lay between the germline ends. The CDR3 nucleotides are TGTGCCAGCAGCTTAAGGGACACGACTAATTCACCCCTCCACTTT. Amino acid sequence: CASSLRDTTNSPLHF.

V gene TRBV30 combines with J gene TRBJ2-1; 9 positions agree with TRBD2. The CDR3 loop spans 15 amino acids. Germline CDR1 and CDR2: GTSNPN and SVGIG (reference sequence). The V segment lost 5 bases and the J segment 2 bases; nucleotides outside the gene matches: 7. The DNA of the CDR3 is TGTGCCTGGCAGAATAGCGGGAGCGCCTACAATGAGCAGTTCTTC. Translation gives CAWQNSGSAYNEQFF.

The chain links TRBV18 to TRBJ1-1, with D possibly TRBD1 on 5 matching bases. The CDR3 covers 14 residues. Germline lookup yields CDR1 KGHSH and CDR2 LQKENI. Trimming took 6 bases from V and 3 from J, leaving 14 bases between them. The CDR3 here is CASSQSQEYTEAFF. The DNA for the CDR3 is TGTGCCAGCTCTCAATCACAGGAATACACTGAAGCTTTCTTT.

This chain joins TRBV11-2 and TRBJ2-7; perhaps TRBD1 as D (6 bases). The germline gives CDR1 SGHAT, CDR2 FQNNGV. V lost 5 bases to trimming and J lost 3 bases, with 17 bases between them. CDR3 length equals 15 residues. The CDR3 reads CASSVQGIGVYEQYF. The CDR3, as DNA: TGTGCCAGCAGCGTACAGGGTATTGGGGTCTACGAGCAGTACTTC. Looking up the rest from reference TRBV11-2 and TRBJ2-7 gives the full variable domain: EAGVAQSPRYKIIEKRQSVAFWCNPISGHATLYWYQQILGQGPKLLIQFQNNGVVDDSQLPKDRFSAERLKGVDSTLKIQPAKLEDSAVYLCASSVQGIGVYEQYFGPGTRLTVT.